The T cell receptor beta chain under discussion was sequenced for a study of OX40 agonist ivuxolimab in advanced cancers. On the study more broadly: The drug used for patients, ivuxolimab, was an agonistic anti-OX40 (CD134) antibody. Aged about 20 to 80 with a mean of 60 years, they were under 85% male. The patients received ivuxolimab by intravenous route every 2 weeks at 0.01 to 10 mg/kg. General study results and limits: Relative to CD4+, CD8+ T cells held more expanded clones on average.

TCRdb's table, derived via immunoSEQ multiplex PCR, lists solely in-frame clones and lacks some. The sample holds roughly 95,000 clones, 85% to 90% seen once. The ends were cut back, 11 bases at V and 0 bases at J, with 13 bases in the middle. Looked up from germline, CDR1 is LNHDA and CDR2 is SQIVND (reference sequence). The CDR3 has 13 residues. In regard to this clone: The antigen is undetermined.

The sample consisted of CD4+ or CD8+ T cells sorted from blood, taken in a trial of the OX40 agonist ivuxolimab. The chain uses TRBV19 and TRBJ1-1, with a weak D call TRBD1 (6 bases). This TCR derives from an adult with an advanced solid tumor such as melanoma, head and neck, liver or kidney cancer. The CDR3 DNA reads as TGTGCCGTCGAGGACAGAATGAACACTGAAGCTTTCTTT. The encoded protein is CAVEDRMNTEAFF.